A selection of T cell receptor beta chains follows, all from one sample in a study of T cell changes during pregnancy in multiple sclerosis. The method was immunoSEQ multiplex PCR; TCRdb's version includes in-frame clones alone and lacks a portion of them. The sample yields tens of thousands of clones, about 90% seen once. The sequenced sample was peripheral blood, obtained in the third trimester of pregnancy. Receptor source: a female donor in good health, enrolled as a control in a pregnancy study. Each CDR3 is given with its conserved first and last residue. The D gene is left open where the match is weak. Expanded clones get a size class; other rows say once, few or many, or leave the size out.

d_call: TRBD2
v_call: TRBV5-8
clone_size: few
j_call: TRBJ2-5
cdr3_nt: TGTGCCAGCAGCTCGGCGGGGATAGCGGGATCCCGGCAGACCCAGTACTTC
cdr3_aa: CASSSAGIAGSRQTQYF

d_call: NA
v_call: TRBV30
clone_size: NA
j_call: TRBJ2-2
cdr3_nt: TGTGCCTGGAGTGGGGGGGCCGGGGAGCTGTTTTTT
cdr3_aa: CAWSGGAGELFF

d_call: NA
v_call: TRBV5-6
clone_size: NA
j_call: TRBJ2-1
cdr3_nt: TGTGCCAGCAGCAGGTTAGGGGCTGGCTCCTACAATGAGCAGTTCTTC
cdr3_aa: CASSRLGAGSYNEQFF

d_call: TRBD2
v_call: TRBV30
clone_size: once
j_call: TRBJ2-3
cdr3_nt: TGTGCCTGGAGTGTAGGAGCGGGGGGGCCCGATACGCAGTATTTT
cdr3_aa: CAWSVGAGGPDTQYF

d_call: NA
v_call: TRBV6-5
clone_size: large
j_call: TRBJ1-2
cdr3_nt: TGTGCCAGCAGTTACGTCGGGGGTGGCTACACCTTC
cdr3_aa: CASSYVGGGYTF

d_call: NA
v_call: TRBV5-1
clone_size: NA
j_call: TRBJ1-4
cdr3_nt: TGCGCCAGCAGCTGGAGAGGAGGGGATGAAAAACTGTTTTTT
cdr3_aa: CASSWRGGDEKLFF

d_call: TRBD1
v_call: TRBV14
clone_size: NA
j_call: TRBJ2-3
cdr3_nt: TGTGCCAGCAGACAGACAGGGACGGGCACAGATACGCAGTATTTT
cdr3_aa: CASRQTGTGTDTQYF

d_call: NA
v_call: TRBV5-1
clone_size: once
j_call: TRBJ1-1
cdr3_nt: TGCGCCAGCAGCTCCAATCAGGCGAACACTGAAGCTTTCTTT
cdr3_aa: CASSSNQANTEAFF

d_call: TRBD2
v_call: TRBV6-4
clone_size: NA
j_call: TRBJ2-3
cdr3_nt: TGTGCCAGCAGTTTCTTAGCGGGAGGAGGGGGCACAGATACGCAGTATTTT
cdr3_aa: CASSFLAGGGGTDTQYF

d_call: TRBD1
v_call: TRBV19
clone_size: NA
j_call: TRBJ2-7
cdr3_nt: TGTGCCAGTAGTTCCGGGACAGTGCACTACGAGCAGTACTTC
cdr3_aa: CASSSGTVHYEQYF

d_call: TRBD2
v_call: TRBV11-3
clone_size: NA
j_call: TRBJ2-3
cdr3_nt: TGTGCCAGCAGCAGTCTAGCGGGGGGCCGGACAGATACGCAGTATTTT
cdr3_aa: CASSSLAGGRTDTQYF

d_call: TRBD1
v_call: TRBV19
clone_size: NA
j_call: TRBJ2-7
cdr3_nt: TGTGCCAGTAGTACCGGACAGGCGTACTACTCCTACGAGCAGTACTTC
cdr3_aa: CASSTGQAYYSYEQYF

d_call: NA
v_call: TRBV4-1
clone_size: NA
j_call: TRBJ1-3
cdr3_nt: TGCGCCAGCAGCCAAGCGGAGTTCGGAAACACCATATATTTT
cdr3_aa: CASSQAEFGNTIYF

d_call: TRBD1
v_call: TRBV29-1
clone_size: NA
j_call: TRBJ1-1
cdr3_nt: TGCAGCGTTGAGGAAGCCCGGGACAGGGAAGCTTTCTTT
cdr3_aa: CSVEEARDREAFF

d_call: NA
v_call: TRBV5-1
clone_size: NA
j_call: TRBJ2-7
cdr3_nt: TGCGCCAGCAGCTTGAATCTATTAACCTCCTACGAGCAGTACTTC
cdr3_aa: CASSLNLLTSYEQYF

d_call: NA
v_call: TRBV4-3
clone_size: NA
j_call: TRBJ2-2
cdr3_nt: TGCGCCAGCAGCCAAGAATGGGGGGGCCAGTTGACCGGGGAGCTGTTTTTT
cdr3_aa: CASSQEWGGQLTGELFF

d_call: NA
v_call: TRBV10-3
clone_size: NA
j_call: TRBJ1-2
cdr3_nt: TGTGCCATCAGTGAGTCAGCAGGGGTCGGTGGCTACACCTTC
cdr3_aa: CAISESAGVGGYTF

d_call: TRBD1
v_call: TRBV18
clone_size: NA
j_call: TRBJ1-1
cdr3_nt: TGTGCCAGCTCACCGGGACAGGGACTCACTGAAGCTTTCTTT
cdr3_aa: CASSPGQGLTEAFF

d_call: TRBD2
v_call: TRBV29-1
clone_size: NA
j_call: TRBJ2-3
cdr3_nt: TGCAGCGTGCCGACTAGCAGCACAGATACGCAGTATTTT
cdr3_aa: CSVPTSSTDTQYF

d_call: NA
v_call: TRBV4-1
clone_size: NA
j_call: TRBJ1-5
cdr3_nt: TGCGCCAGCAGCCAAGGGCCGGCAGGGGCTAATCAGCCCCAGCATTTT
cdr3_aa: CASSQGPAGANQPQHF

d_call: TRBD1
v_call: TRBV9
clone_size: NA
j_call: TRBJ2-5
cdr3_nt: TGTGCCAGCAGCCCCCGGGACAGGGGAGGGACCCAGTACTTC
cdr3_aa: CASSPRDRGGTQYF

d_call: TRBD1
v_call: TRBV6-6
clone_size: few
j_call: TRBJ1-2
cdr3_nt: TGTGCCAGCAGGACAGGGGCCTTCTACACCTTC
cdr3_aa: CASRTGAFYTF

d_call: NA
v_call: TRBV18
clone_size: NA
j_call: TRBJ2-4
cdr3_nt: TGTGCCAGCTCACCGATAGCACAGGGAGAGAACATTCAGTACTTC
cdr3_aa: CASSPIAQGENIQYF

d_call: NA
v_call: TRBV19
clone_size: NA
j_call: TRBJ2-1
cdr3_nt: TGTGCCAGTAGTGCCCGACTGCACCATGAGCAGTTCTTC
cdr3_aa: CASSARLHHEQFF

d_call: NA
v_call: TRBV6-1
clone_size: NA
j_call: TRBJ2-5
cdr3_nt: TGTGCCAGCAGTGTAGGGGAAGAGACCCAGTACTTC
cdr3_aa: CASSVGEETQYF

d_call: TRBD2
v_call: TRBV7-2
clone_size: NA
j_call: TRBJ2-1
cdr3_nt: TGTGCCAGCACCTCTAGCGGGAGGAATTACAATGAGCAGTTCTTC
cdr3_aa: CASTSSGRNYNEQFF

d_call: NA
v_call: TRBV29-1
clone_size: NA
j_call: TRBJ2-7
cdr3_nt: TGCAGCGTTGACGTCTCCTACGAGCAGTACTTC
cdr3_aa: CSVDVSYEQYF

d_call: NA
v_call: TRBV14
clone_size: NA
j_call: TRBJ2-5
cdr3_nt: TGTGCCAGCAGCCAACGAGCGGGTCGCGAGACCCAGTACTTC
cdr3_aa: CASSQRAGRETQYF

d_call: NA
v_call: TRBV15
clone_size: NA
j_call: TRBJ1-2
cdr3_nt: TGTGCCACCAGCTACCCCAGCGCGGGGTATGACTATGGCTACACCTTC
cdr3_aa: CATSYPSAGYDYGYTF

d_call: NA
v_call: TRBV2
clone_size: few
j_call: TRBJ1-2
cdr3_nt: TGTGCCAGCAGGCGACAGAAGGGCTACACCTTC
cdr3_aa: CASRRQKGYTF

d_call: NA
v_call: TRBV5-1
clone_size: NA
j_call: TRBJ2-5
cdr3_nt: TGCGCCAGCAGGAAAGCGGGCCTCCAAGAGACCCAGTACTTC
cdr3_aa: CASRKAGLQETQYF

d_call: NA
v_call: TRBV9
clone_size: NA
j_call: TRBJ1-1
cdr3_nt: TGTGCCAGCAGCGTAGTGGGGCTTGAAGCTTTCTTT
cdr3_aa: CASSVVGLEAFF

d_call: TRBD2
v_call: TRBV2
clone_size: NA
j_call: TRBJ2-1
cdr3_nt: TGTGCCAGCAGTGTCCTAGCGGGGGACTACAATGAGCAGTTCTTC
cdr3_aa: CASSVLAGDYNEQFF

d_call: TRBD1
v_call: TRBV30
clone_size: NA
j_call: TRBJ1-2
cdr3_nt: TGTGCCTGGAGTGTCCGGGACAGGGGGCCGAATGGCTACACCTTC
cdr3_aa: CAWSVRDRGPNGYTF

d_call: TRBD1
v_call: TRBV30
clone_size: NA
j_call: TRBJ1-3
cdr3_nt: TGTGCCTGGGGAATAACCGGGACAGGGTCTTTTGTGTCTGGAAACACCATATATTTT
cdr3_aa: CAWGITGTGSFVSGNTIYF

d_call: NA
v_call: TRBV7-2
clone_size: NA
j_call: TRBJ2-2
cdr3_nt: TGTGCCAGCATTCTCGACGCAGGGGTGAAGGCCGGGGAGCTGTTTTTT
cdr3_aa: CASILDAGVKAGELFF

d_call: TRBD1
v_call: TRBV18
clone_size: NA
j_call: TRBJ1-1
cdr3_nt: TGTGCCAGCTCACTCCGACAGGGAACTGAAGCTTTCTTT
cdr3_aa: CASSLRQGTEAFF

d_call: NA
v_call: TRBV6-5
clone_size: once
j_call: TRBJ1-4
cdr3_nt: TGTGCCAGCAGGAGCAATGAAAAACTGTTTTTT
cdr3_aa: CASRSNEKLFF

d_call: TRBD2
v_call: TRBV12-5
clone_size: NA
j_call: TRBJ2-2
cdr3_nt: TGTGCTAGTGGTTTGACCGGGGTAGCGGGCCCCGGGGAGCTGTTTTTT
cdr3_aa: CASGLTGVAGPGELFF

d_call: NA
v_call: TRBV10-3
clone_size: NA
j_call: TRBJ2-7
cdr3_nt: TGTGCCATCAGGCAGGGGAGCTACGAGCAGTACTTC
cdr3_aa: CAIRQGSYEQYF

d_call: TRBD2
v_call: TRBV28
clone_size: NA
j_call: TRBJ2-3
cdr3_nt: TGTGCCAGCAGCCCTCTAGCGGGCGTAAGAGATACGCAGTATTTT
cdr3_aa: CASSPLAGVRDTQYF

d_call: NA
v_call: TRBV13
clone_size: NA
j_call: TRBJ2-5
cdr3_nt: TGTGCCAGCAGCTTCTTCGAGGGCGCGGGGGAGACCCAGTACTTC
cdr3_aa: CASSFFEGAGETQYF

d_call: TRBD1
v_call: TRBV6-1
clone_size: NA
j_call: TRBJ1-2
cdr3_nt: TGTGCCAGCAGTGGACAGGGGGCGACTAACTATGGCTACACCTTC
cdr3_aa: CASSGQGATNYGYTF

d_call: NA
v_call: TRBV11-3
clone_size: once
j_call: TRBJ1-4
cdr3_nt: TGTGCCAGCAGCTCGACAGTATTGTCAACTAATGAAAAACTGTTTTTT
cdr3_aa: CASSSTVLSTNEKLFF

d_call: TRBD1
v_call: TRBV5-5
clone_size: NA
j_call: TRBJ1-2
cdr3_nt: TGTGCCAGCAGCCCCCGCTCCGGACAGGGGAATAACTATGGCTACACCTTC
cdr3_aa: CASSPRSGQGNNYGYTF

d_call: TRBD1
v_call: TRBV5-1
clone_size: NA
j_call: TRBJ2-3
cdr3_nt: TGCGCCAGCAGCTTGGTGGGACAGGGCACAGATACGCAGTATTTT
cdr3_aa: CASSLVGQGTDTQYF

d_call: TRBD2
v_call: TRBV4-2
clone_size: NA
j_call: TRBJ2-7
cdr3_nt: TGTGCCAGCAGCCAAGACGGGAGCGGGAGGGACTACGAGCAGTACTTC
cdr3_aa: CASSQDGSGRDYEQYF

d_call: NA
v_call: TRBV27
clone_size: NA
j_call: TRBJ1-1
cdr3_nt: TGTGCCAGCAGTTTATGGAAGCAGGGTAGGTACACTGAAGCTTTCTTT
cdr3_aa: CASSLWKQGRYTEAFF

d_call: NA
v_call: TRBV7-2
clone_size: NA
j_call: TRBJ1-1
cdr3_nt: TGTGCCAGCAGCTACAGACAGGTAGTAGACACTGAAGCTTTCTTT
cdr3_aa: CASSYRQVVDTEAFF

d_call: NA
v_call: TRBV30
clone_size: NA
j_call: TRBJ1-3
cdr3_nt: TGTGCCTGGAGTGTAGCCAGGGGTGGCCACACCATATATTTT
cdr3_aa: CAWSVARGGHTIYF

d_call: TRBD2
v_call: TRBV6-5
clone_size: NA
j_call: TRBJ2-1
cdr3_nt: TGTGCCACCCCCGGGAGCGGGAGAGAATACAATGAGCAGTTCTTC
cdr3_aa: CATPGSGREYNEQFF

d_call: NA
v_call: TRBV7-2
clone_size: NA
j_call: TRBJ2-7
cdr3_nt: TGTGCCAGCAGCTTAGGAGAGGTGGCAGGGGAGTACTTC
cdr3_aa: CASSLGEVAGEYF

d_call: TRBD1
v_call: TRBV14
clone_size: NA
j_call: TRBJ2-1
cdr3_nt: TGTGCCAGCAGCCAAGAGAGAGGGGGCTTAAATGAGCAGTTCTTC
cdr3_aa: CASSQERGGLNEQFF

d_call: TRBD1
v_call: TRBV29-1
clone_size: NA
j_call: TRBJ1-2
cdr3_nt: TGCAGCGTTGCAGGGGGCGTTGGCTACACCTTC
cdr3_aa: CSVAGGVGYTF

d_call: NA
v_call: TRBV30
clone_size: NA
j_call: TRBJ2-1
cdr3_nt: TGTGCCTGGAGTGTAATCTCGGGAGTGGGTGATGAGCAGTTCTTC
cdr3_aa: CAWSVISGVGDEQFF

d_call: NA
v_call: TRBV10-2
clone_size: NA
j_call: TRBJ2-1
cdr3_nt: TGCGCCAGCAGGGGACGCGGCGGGGTCTCCTACAATGAGCAGTTCTTC
cdr3_aa: CASRGRGGVSYNEQFF

d_call: TRBD1
v_call: TRBV29-1
clone_size: NA
j_call: TRBJ2-1
cdr3_nt: TGCAGCGGCGACAGGGCTTACAATGAGCAGTTCTTC
cdr3_aa: CSGDRAYNEQFF

d_call: NA
v_call: TRBV4-2
clone_size: NA
j_call: TRBJ1-1
cdr3_nt: TGTGCCAGCAGCCAAGAATGGGCAGTTACGAACACTGAAGCTTTCTTT
cdr3_aa: CASSQEWAVTNTEAFF

d_call: NA
v_call: TRBV20-1
clone_size: NA
j_call: TRBJ2-1
cdr3_nt: TGCAGTGCTAGAGAGCTACAGGGGCAGTTCTTC
cdr3_aa: CSARELQGQFF

d_call: TRBD2
v_call: TRBV15
clone_size: NA
j_call: TRBJ2-5
cdr3_nt: TGTGCCACCAGCCCCCCCGGGAGGTCAGGAGAGACCCAGTACTTC
cdr3_aa: CATSPPGRSGETQYF